The clone carrying this TCR beta chain was seen at least ten times. The sample is drawn from a study of T-cell reconstitution after alpha-beta-depleted transplantation in children. It was with unique molecular identifiers that the TCRbeta library was prepared. TCRdb analysed the PCR reads with MiXCR anew, one entry per CDR3 protein. Of 260,000 or so distinct CDR3 sequences listed, 12% were seen once; the top ten hold approximately 2.4%. The CDR3 is made up of 13 amino acids. Trimming removed 2 bases at V and 2 bases at J, with 10 bases between. The germline gives CDR1 SQVTM, CDR2 ANQGSEA. The source material was PBMCs from the stem cell graft donor, sampled from the stem cell graft. The source is a human donor who donated a stem cell graft to a child with acute lymphoblastic leukemia. V is TRBV29-1 and J is TRBJ2-7; possibly TRBD1 or TRBD2 for D (5 bases each). The CDR3 loop reads CSVERDLPYEQYF. The CDR3 DNA sequence: TGCAGCGTTGAAAGGGACCTTCCCTACGAGCAGTACTTC.